These T cell receptor beta chains were read from a single sample in a study of cytomegalovirus exposure and HLA in healthy donors. The table came from immunoSEQ multiplex PCR; TCRdb's copy has only in-frame clones and leaves some out. The data show over 150,000 clones, approximately 85% seen once. Sequenced sample: PBMCs. The receptors here all came from a girl aged 10 to 17 in good health and CMV-seropositive. Each CDR3 is given with its conserved first and last residue. A D gene is named only where the DNA matches it firmly.

v_call cdr3_length d_call cdr3_aa
TRBV30 15 TRBD2 CACRGLAGKTYEQYF
TRBV29-1 13 . CSVTRGGNTEAFF
TRBV14 15 . CASSQDSGSGYEQYF
TRBV11-2 15 . CASSPLQGHNTEAFF
TRBV2 15 . CASSAGTSSTDTQYF
TRBV27 14 TRBD1 CASRGTGTGYGYTF
TRBV9 16 TRBD2 CASSVAGGSLSNIQYF
TRBV27 14 TRBD2 CASSLSRLANEQFF
TRBV5-1 15 TRBD2 CASSLEPGLEYEQYF
TRBV6-5 13 . CASSPQGIYGYTF
TRBV5-1 17 TRBD1 CASSLVGRTGEPDTQYF
TRBV5-4 16 TRBD1 CASSPRPDRTSYEQYF
TRBV4-1 13 TRBD1 CASSPSRQGEAFF
TRBV15 18 . CATSTQPLRETLNQPQHF
TRBV29-1 16 TRBD1 CSVQRGTGGFNYGYTF
TRBV7-6 15 TRBD1 CASSPPQGGSYEQYF
TRBV6-1 15 TRBD2 CASSEGSGGIYEQYF
TRBV12-5 18 . CASGLVPTGGDSNQPQHF
TRBV9 16 TRBD1 CASSTTGKSSGNTIYF
TRBV2 16 . CASSEEGGKPNYGYTF
TRBV28 13 TRBD2 CASRRGGTDTQYF
TRBV18 14 . CASSPPAVNYGYTF
TRBV29-1 15 TRBD1 CSVEDPGQPYTEAFF
TRBV7-9 16 . CASSDASSQGADTQYF
TRBV11-2 16 TRBD1 CASSSGQGYLDIEAFF
TRBV5-1 18 . CASSPRGGAQGMNTEAFF
TRBV4-1 15 . CASSQDLRQHYGYTF
TRBV9 15 . CASSVGRGSYNEQFF
TRBV5-1 17 TRBD1 CASAINPGQGNTGELFF
TRBV5-1 14 TRBD2 CASSLVGLANGQYF
TRBV5-1 14 TRBD2 CASSLRTSGAEQFF
TRBV2 15 TRBD2 CASSSGTTNTGELFF
TRBV9 14 . CASTRGGSGNTIYF
TRBV5-6 14 TRBD1 CASSFGTGRNEQFF
TRBV11-3 13 . CASSLDEGGELFF
TRBV15 16 . CATSRDRLSGRDGYTF
TRBV28 17 . CASTLTRGVQGDYGYTF
TRBV18 14 . CASSRGLDSHEQYF
TRBV11-2 16 TRBD1 CASSVLGQSMNTEAFF
TRBV28 19 TRBD1 CASTIYAGTGVSGANVLTF
TRBV6-1 15 . CASSPNHRLNYGYTF
TRBV27 14 . CASSLTSQYNEQFF
TRBV9 16 TRBD2 CASSAQTSGGIDTQYF
TRBV5-4 15 TRBD2 CASSLVRGGRNEQFF
TRBV14 13 . CASSQGGGDEQYF
TRBV5-4 11 . CASSSWDTQYF
TRBV5-6 13 . CASTFGLNNEQFF
TRBV7-2 18 TRBD1 CASSLVWDSFSGANVLTF
TRBV7-2 15 TRBD2 CASSTSGGAPETQYF
TRBV2 14 . CASSGSRGGNTIYF
TRBV6-5 15 TRBD1 CASSSAGTGGYEQYF
TRBV15 19 TRBD2 CATSRDRGLAGGFYNEQFF
TRBV5-1 17 . CASSLGFWDTQTRGYTF
TRBV18 16 TRBD1 CASSPQGAGYTGELFF
TRBV5-1 15 TRBD2 CASSLVGSGAREQYF
TRBV5-1 15 . CASSLYGTFTDTQYF
TRBV5-1 14 TRBD1 CASIPGTGHYEQYF
TRBV6-5 14 TRBD1 CASSRDRDLQPQHF